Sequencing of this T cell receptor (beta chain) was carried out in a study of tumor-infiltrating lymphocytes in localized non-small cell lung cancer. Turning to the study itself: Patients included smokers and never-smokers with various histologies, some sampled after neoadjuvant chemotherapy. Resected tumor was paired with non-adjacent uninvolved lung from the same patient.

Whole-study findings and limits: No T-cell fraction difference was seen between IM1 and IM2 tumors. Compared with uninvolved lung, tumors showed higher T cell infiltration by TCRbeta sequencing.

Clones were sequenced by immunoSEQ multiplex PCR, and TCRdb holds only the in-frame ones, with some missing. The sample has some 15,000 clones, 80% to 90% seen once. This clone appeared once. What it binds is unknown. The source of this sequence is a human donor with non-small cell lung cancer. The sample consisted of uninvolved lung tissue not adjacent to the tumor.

The CDR3 sequence: CASSGDRGLNYGYTF. The DNA for the CDR3 is TGTGCCAGCAGTGGGGACAGGGGTCTGAACTATGGCTACACCTTC. J is TRBJ1-2 and V is TRBV28, with TRBD1 matching 10 bases. Germline V gives CDR1 MDHEN, CDR2 SYDVKM. There are 15 residues in the CDR3. With 5 bases clipped from V and 2 bases from J, the junction kept 5 bases outside the gene matches.